Below, 21 T cell receptor beta chains from the same sample are listed, as sequenced in a study of OX40 agonist ivuxolimab in advanced cancers. Library method: the immunoSEQ multiplex PCR assay. TCRdb took this table from immuneACCESS and kept in-frame rearrangements with V and J called. Such tables lack part of the clones; where checked against another copy, unresolved V genes explain under half of the gap, and the rest is unexplained. The sample yields some 77,000 clones; 92% were counted once. The ten most abundant clones make up 8.5% to 9% of the sample. Sequenced material: CD4+ or CD8+ T cells sorted from blood, taken in a trial of the OX40 agonist ivuxolimab. The receptors stem from an adult with an advanced solid tumor such as melanoma, head and neck, liver or kidney cancer.

V is TRBV29-1 and J is TRBJ2-7, with D unclear. This CDR3 is built from 13 residues. V lost 0 bases and J 3 bases, leaving 9 bases between the germline ends. Germline values: CDR1 SQVTM, CDR2 ANQGSEA. Here the CDR3 reads CSVEDQSSYEQYF. DNA for the CDR3: TGCAGCGTTGAAGATCAGAGCAGCTACGAGCAGTACTTC.

The V call is TRBV2, the J call TRBJ2-5; TRBD1 agrees at 8 bases. The CDR3 spans 16 residues. V was pared by 3 bases and J by 2 bases, with 8 bases of the junction left unmatched. Germline loops: CDR1 SNHLY, CDR2 FYNNEI. For the CDR3, the DNA is TGTGCCAGCAGTGAGGTTCCGGGACAGGTACAAGAGACCCAGTACTTC. Encoded protein: CASSEVPGQVQETQYF.

The chain links TRBV29-1 to TRBJ2-2, with 9 nucleotides matching TRBD2. The CDR3 length is 14 residues. The V gene end was trimmed by 1 base and the J gene end by 6 bases; junction bases not matched to a gene: 3. The germline V gene has CDR1 SQVTM and CDR2 ANQGSEA. The CDR3 nucleotides read TGCAGCGTTGAAGGCGGGGGGGTATCCGGGGAGCTGTTTTTT. It translates to CSVEGGGVSGELFF.

This chain joins TRBV11-3 and TRBJ1-1; a weak D match, TRBD1 (5 bases). Germline CDR1 reads SGHNT; CDR2 reads YENEEA. The CDR3 runs to 14 residues. V lost 0 bases and J lost 3, with 8 bases in between. CDR3 coding DNA: TGTGCCAGCAGCTTAGAATTGACAGACACTGAAGCTTTCTTT. Translated: CASSLELTDTEAFF.

CDR3 in amino acids: CASPGDFNYGYTF. The DNA for the CDR3 is TGTGCCAGTCCGGGCGATTTCAACTATGGCTACACCTTC. The V and J genes are TRBV7-9 and TRBJ1-2; D unclear. V shed 9 bases and J shed 2 bases, with 13 bases lying between them. CDR1 and CDR2 from the germline V gene are SEHNR and FQNEAQ (reference sequence). The CDR3 totals 13 residues. The variable domain in full, with the rest retrieved from reference TRBV7-9 and TRBJ1-2, is DTGVSQNPRHKITKRGQNVTFRCDPISEHNRLYWYRQTLGQGPEFLTYFQNEAQLEKSRLLSDRFSAERPKGSFSTLEIQRTEQGDSAMYLCASPGDFNYGYTFGSGTRLTVV.

This chain connects TRBV27 to TRBJ2-7; 8 bases are shared with TRBD2. The CDR3 consists of 15 residues. CDR1 is MNHEY, CDR2 SMNVEV, per germline (reference sequence). V dropped 2 bases and J dropped 2; count of bases not matched to a gene: 5. The CDR3 coding sequence is TGTGCCAGCAGTTTAGGCGGGGGGACTACCTACGAGCAGTACTTC. Its protein product is CASSLGGGTTYEQYF.

The rearrangement uses TRBV5-1 and TRBJ2-5, with 11 bases fitting TRBD2. Germline values: CDR1 SGHRS, CDR2 YFSETQ. This CDR3 region has 16 residues. The V segment lost 4 bases and the J segment 7 bases; nucleotides outside the gene matches: 12. Written as DNA, the CDR3 is TGCGCCAGCAGCCCCCCGGCTAGCGGGGGGTCAGCGACCCAGTACTTC. As protein: CASSPPASGGSATQYF.

V usage is TRBV6-5 and J usage is TRBJ1-5; D ambiguous. The CDR3 is made up of 14 amino acids. Germline V gives CDR1 MNHEY, CDR2 SVGAGI. V lost 7 bases and J lost 2, with 12 bases in between. CDR3 amino acids: CASTPGVGNQPQHF. The CDR3 DNA is TGTGCCAGCACCCCTGGGGTTGGCAATCAGCCCCAGCATTTT.

This clone was recorded once. V is TRBV13 and J is TRBJ1-1; D gene uncertain. The CDR3 is 13 amino acids. Trimming pared 5 bases from V and 1 base from J, leaving 8 bases between. CDR1 is PRHDT and CDR2 is FYEKMQ in the germline V gene (reference sequence). This CDR3 reads CASSPGPNTEAFF. CDR3 nucleotides: TGTGCCAGCAGCCCCGGGCCGAACACTGAAGCTTTCTTT.

The chain recombines TRBV2 with TRBJ1-2; TRBD1 matches at 8 bases. CDR1 and CDR2 (germline): SNHLY, FYNNEI. This CDR3 has 16 residues. The junction had 13 bases not matched to a gene; V was cut back by 4 bases and J by 6 bases. The CDR3 loop reads CASSVGQGRILDGYTF. Here the CDR3 DNA reads TGTGCCAGCAGTGTTGGACAGGGAAGGATTCTTGATGGCTACACCTTC.

This chain uses TRBV7-8 with TRBJ1-1; D is ambiguous. Between the trimmed V and J ends, which lost 2 bases and 4 bases, there was a span of 8 bases. Germline loops: CDR1 SGHVS, CDR2 FQNEAQ. The CDR3 length is 13 residues. CDR3 in DNA: TGTGCCAGCAGCTTAAGGGATGGCACTGAAGCTTTCTTT. Encoded protein: CASSLRDGTEAFF.

DNA for the CDR3: TGTGCCAGCAGCTTAGTCCCGCGGGGGGACTCCTACGAGCAGTACTTC. Its protein is CASSLVPRGDSYEQYF. The chain combines TRBV11-2 with TRBJ2-7; 8 bases align to TRBD2. This CDR3 is built from 16 residues. Germline V gene lookup returns CDR1 SGHAT and CDR2 FQNNGV. V lost 1 base to trimming and J lost 0 bases; unmatched junction nucleotides: 5.

CDR3 sequence (DNA): TGTGCCAGCAGTTCGACAGGGGGCGTTCCCTACGAGCAGTACTTC. It encodes CASSSTGGVPYEQYF. The rearrangement links TRBV27 to TRBJ2-7; 10 bases line up with TRBD1. The CDR3 is 15 residues long. Trimming at V came to 4 bases and at J to 2 bases, leaving 5 bases not matched to a gene. Germline V CDR1 and CDR2: MNHEY, SMNVEV (reference sequence).

The chain recombines TRBV6-5 with TRBJ2-1; the D is unclear. This CDR3 contains 12 residues. Per germline, CDR1 MNHEY and CDR2 SVGAGI. V lost 4 bases and J 10 bases, leaving 11 bases between the germline ends. In DNA form, the CDR3 reads TGTGCCAGCAGTTTCCCCGGTCCGGAGCAGTTCTTC. It codes for CASSFPGPEQFF.

This clone was recorded a few times. The CDR3 loop reads CASSPSGGRYTQYF. Written as DNA, the CDR3 is TGTGCCAGCAGCCCCAGCGGGGGGCGGTATACGCAGTATTTT. V usage is TRBV5-6 and J usage is TRBJ2-3; 9 bases match TRBD2. This CDR3 is 14 amino acids long. J was trimmed by 7 bases and V by 4 bases; bases with no gene match: 7. Germline CDR1 and CDR2: SGHDT and YYEEEE.

The V gene is TRBV18, the J gene TRBJ2-1; D ambiguous. CDR1 is KGHSH and CDR2 is LQKENI in the germline V gene. The germline V and J ends were trimmed by 7 bases and 15 bases, with 13 bases remaining between them. The CDR3 extends over 10 amino acids. CDR3 nucleotides: TGTGCCAGCTACCACCCCATAGGGTTCTTC. It codes for CASYHPIGFF.

The V gene is TRBV29-1, the J gene TRBJ1-3, with a possible D match to TRBD1 (6 bases). Germline V gene sequence: CDR1 SQVTM, CDR2 ANQGSEA. There are 15 residues in the CDR3. Trimming shortened V by 7 bases and J by 0 bases, and 16 bases separated the two germline ends. The CDR3 spells CSAPGGANSGNTIYF. CDR3 coding DNA: TGCAGCGCCCCGGGGGGCGCTAACTCTGGAAACACCATATATTTT.

The chain combines TRBV5-1 with TRBJ2-3; 8 positions agree with TRBD2. This CDR3 comprises 14 residues. Germline loops: CDR1 SGHRS, CDR2 YFSETQ. V was clipped by 2 bases and J by 3 bases; unmatched bases: 2. The DNA for the CDR3 is TGCGCCAGCAGCTTTAGCGGGGTTACAGATACGCAGTATTTT. As protein: CASSFSGVTDTQYF.

This chain connects TRBV27 to TRBJ1-1, with D hard to call. Germline V gene sequence: CDR1 MNHEY, CDR2 SMNVEV (reference sequence). The CDR3 totals 15 residues. Trimming pared 4 bases from V and 1 base from J, leaving 13 bases between. This CDR3 is CASSSTPWGNTEAFF. The CDR3 DNA is TGTGCCAGCAGTTCTACCCCATGGGGGAACACTGAAGCTTTCTTT.

The CDR3 region has the DNA TGTGCCAGCAGTGTCAGGGGTGCTAATGAAAAACTGTTTTTT. Translated: CASSVRGANEKLFF. This chain connects TRBV6-4 to TRBJ1-4; weak D call: TRBD1 (6 bases). Between the trimmed V and J ends, which lost 4 bases and 3 bases, there was a span of 9 bases. The germline V gene has CDR1 MRHNA and CDR2 SNTAGT. CDR3 length: 14 residues.

This chain connects TRBV4-3 to TRBJ2-7, with TRBD2 identical over 7 bases. Germline-derived CDR1 and CDR2 are LGHNA and YSLEER. This CDR3 is 16 amino acids long. V trimming: 1 base; J trimming: 0 bases; junction bases outside the gene matches: 6. The CDR3 DNA sequence: TGCGCCAGCAGCCAAGCCTGGGAGGGAAACTCCTACGAGCAGTACTTC. This encodes CASSQAWEGNSYEQYF.